These 20 T cell receptor beta chains share one sample of origin, sequenced in a study of cytomegalovirus exposure and HLA in healthy donors. The PCR ran on 60 Vbeta and 13 Jbeta primers. The protocol was immunoSEQ multiplex PCR, while the TCRdb copy is restricted to in-frame clones and leaves out a portion. The sample lists roughly 200,000 clones, approximately 12% occurring once. The sample comprised PBMCs. The receptors stem from a man aged 45-65 years in good health and CMV-seropositive.

V is TRBV9 and J is TRBJ2-1; D may be TRBD1 (6 bases). V was trimmed by 0 bases and J by 5 bases, leaving 18 bases between them. Per germline, CDR1 SGDLS and CDR2 YYNGEE. CDR3 length: 17 residues. The CDR3 reads CASSVGVSTAGDNEQFF. The CDR3 DNA is TGTGCCAGCAGCGTAGGGGTATCCACGGCAGGGGACAATGAGCAGTTCTTC.

This clone was picked up a small number of times. CDR3 bases: TGTGCCAGCAGCGTATCAGTAGGGGGATCCTCTGGAAACACCATATATTTT. It yields the protein CASSVSVGGSSGNTIYF. The chain combines TRBV9 with TRBJ1-3; D may be TRBD1 (6 bases). This CDR3 contains 17 residues. Trimming shortened V by 1 base and J by 0 bases, and 14 bases separated the two germline ends. The germline CDR1 and CDR2 sequences are SGDLS and YYNGEE.

The table lists this clone with a few counts. This chain uses TRBV5-4 with TRBJ1-1; TRBD1 matches at 8 bases. Germline V gene lookup returns CDR1 SGHNT and CDR2 YYREEE (reference sequence). With 5 bases clipped from V and 2 bases from J, the junction kept 8 bases outside the gene matches. The CDR3 consists of 15 residues. The CDR3: CASSIRGRENTEAFF. The CDR3 nucleotides read TGTGCCAGCAGTATCAGGGGGCGGGAAAACACTGAAGCTTTCTTT.

The rearrangement links TRBV28 to TRBJ1-2; D is unresolved. V lost 4 bases and J lost 0, with 6 bases in between. Germline V CDR1 and CDR2: MDHEN, SYDVKM. CDR3 length equals 13 residues. CDR3 amino acids: CASSSTPNYGYTF. Written as DNA, the CDR3 is TGTGCCAGCAGTTCTACCCCTAACTATGGCTACACCTTC.

This clone was seen more than once but under ten times. One end of the junction fails to match germline, which may point to a read error. The rearrangement joins TRBV28 to TRBJ1-1; D is ambiguous. The CDR3 has 10 amino acids. Germline V gives CDR1 MDHEN, CDR2 SYDVKM. The CDR3 region is CARSSLSAFF. CDR3 DNA sequence: TGTGCCAGAAGTTCTCTGTCCGCTTTCTTT.

CDR3 sequence (DNA): TGTGCCAGTAGTATAGGTTTACTCTCGGGGGTCAGGAACACCGGGGAGCTGTTTTTT. Translation: CASSIGLLSGVRNTGELFF. This chain connects TRBV19 to TRBJ2-2; tentatively, D is TRBD2 (6 bases). CDR1 and CDR2 from the germline V gene are LNHDA and SQIVND (reference sequence). Trimming removed 1 base at V and 1 base at J, with 19 bases between. CDR3 length: 19 residues.

The rearrangement links TRBV4-3 to TRBJ1-5, with no clear D. The germline V and J ends were trimmed by 4 bases and 1 base, with 11 bases remaining between them. Germline assignment: CDR1 LGHNA and CDR2 YSLEER. The CDR3 has 15 residues. DNA of the CDR3: TGCGCCAGCAGCCCGAACGGAGGCAGCAATCAGCCCCAGCATTTT. The encoded protein is CASSPNGGSNQPQHF.

In its sample, this clone was seen a few times. V usage is TRBV9 and J usage is TRBJ2-5; D unclear. The V end was cut by 0 bases, the J end by 0 bases, with 9 bases between. This CDR3 is built from 15 residues. The V gene's germline CDR1 is SGDLS and CDR2 YYNGEE. The DNA of the CDR3 is TGTGCCAGCAGCGTAGTGCCGAGCCACCAAGAGACCCAGTACTTC. Protein sequence: CASSVVPSHQETQYF.

This chain uses TRBV5-1 with TRBJ2-3; no definite D call. Trimming pared 0 bases from V and 4 bases from J, leaving 9 bases between. CDR3 length: 14 amino acids. Germline values: CDR1 SGHRS, CDR2 YFSETQ. CDR3 sequence reads: CASSLAGFPDTQYF. CDR3 in DNA: TGCGCCAGCAGCTTGGCCGGGTTCCCAGATACGCAGTATTTT.

The chain has TRBV6-5 and TRBJ1-5; D possibly corresponds to TRBD1 (6 bases). The CDR3 extends over 16 amino acids. V dropped 4 bases and J dropped 5 bases, with 18 bases sitting between them. In germline, CDR1 is MNHEY, CDR2 SVGAGI. The CDR3 region has the DNA TGTGCCAGCAGTTGGGGTGGTTGGGGGCAGGATCAGCCCCAGCATTTT. Protein sequence: CASSWGGWGQDQPQHF.

This clone was observed at least ten times. The rearrangement uses TRBV6-5 and TRBJ2-3, with D tentatively TRBD2 (6 bases). V lost 5 bases and J 3 bases, leaving 12 bases between the germline ends. Germline V gene data show CDR1 as MNHEY and CDR2 as SVGAGI. The CDR3 contains 14 residues. The CDR3 here is CASSGTQRTDTQYF. As DNA, the CDR3 is TGTGCCAGCAGTGGGACTCAACGAACAGATACGCAGTATTTT.

This clone was counted only a few times. The V call is TRBV7-8, the J call TRBJ1-4, with 11 nucleotides matching TRBD1. The germline gives CDR1 SGHVS, CDR2 FQNEAQ. The junction had 6 bases not matched to a gene; V was cut back by 2 bases and J by 10 bases. The CDR3 loop spans 15 amino acids. The CDR3 loop reads CASSLPGTGGAKLFF. The CDR3 bases are TGTGCCAGCAGCTTACCCGGGACAGGGGGGGCAAAACTGTTTTTT.

The chain combines TRBV11-2 with TRBJ2-2; D ambiguous. The CDR3 covers 12 residues. The germline gives CDR1 SGHAT, CDR2 FQNNGV. Trimming pared 5 bases from V and 6 bases from J, leaving 7 bases between. CDR3 DNA sequence: TGTGCCAGCAGCCTCCTTTCCGGGGAGCTGTTTTTT. Translating gives CASSLLSGELFF.

The V gene is TRBV11-3, the J gene TRBJ2-3; D is unclear. Germline CDR1 is SGHNT and CDR2 is YENEEA. The ends were cut back, 1 base at V and 12 bases at J, with 8 bases in the middle. This CDR3 is built from 11 residues. The CDR3 is CASSLGDVQYF. Here the CDR3 DNA reads TGTGCCAGCAGCTTAGGAGATGTACAGTATTTT.

The V and J genes are TRBV6-1 and TRBJ2-7; TRBD1 aligns across 8 bases. CDR1 and CDR2 from the germline V gene are MNHNS and SASEGT. This CDR3 has 15 residues. CDR3 nucleotides: TGTGCCAGCAGTAAAGCCGGGACAGGTCCCTACGAGCAGTACGTC. This sequence encodes CASSKAGTGPYEQYV.

The chain couples TRBV5-4 to TRBJ1-1, with D possibly matching TRBD1 (5 bases). This CDR3 comprises 14 residues. Deletions cut 0 bases from V and 0 bases from J, with 6 bases between. The V gene's germline CDR1 is SGHNT and CDR2 YYREEE (reference sequence). CDR3 amino acids: CASSLVGVNTEAFF. CDR3 in DNA: TGTGCCAGCAGCTTGGTAGGGGTGAACACTGAAGCTTTCTTT.

The rearrangement uses TRBV11-2 and TRBJ2-2; 9 bases map to TRBD1. This CDR3 has 14 residues. V was pared by 8 bases and J by 6 bases, with 7 bases of the junction left unmatched. The germline CDR1 and CDR2 sequences are SGHAT and FQNNGV. DNA of the CDR3: TGTGCCAGCCGAGAGACAGGGGGTTCCGGGGAGCTGTTTTTT. This translates into CASRETGGSGELFF.

The DNA for the CDR3 is TGTGCCAGCAGCCCCCGGGACACAACAGATACGCAGTATTTT. This codes for CASSPRDTTDTQYF. This chain joins TRBV13 and TRBJ2-3, with a weak D call TRBD1 (6 bases). Germline CDR1 reads PRHDT; CDR2 reads FYEKMQ (reference sequence). Deletions cut 5 bases from V and 3 bases from J, with 12 bases between. CDR3 length: 14 residues. The entire variable domain, with the rest obtained from reference TRBV13 and TRBJ2-3, is as follows: AAGVIQSPRHLIKEKRETATLKCYPIPRHDTVYWYQQGPGQDPQFLISFYEKMQSDKGSIPDRFSAQQFSDYHSELNMSSLELGDSALYFCASSPRDTTDTQYFGPGTRLTVL.

V gene TRBV2 combines with J gene TRBJ2-3, with D possibly being TRBD2 (7 bases). V was clipped by 7 bases and J by 2 bases, with 19 bases between them. The CDR3 loop spans 16 amino acids. CDR1 and CDR2 (germline): SNHLY, FYNNEI. The CDR3 is CASTRGRDRVTDTQYF. The CDR3 region has the DNA TGTGCCAGCACTAGGGGGAGGGACCGAGTCACAGATACGCAGTATTTT.

In its sample, this clone was seen a few times. DNA of the CDR3: TGTGCCAGCAAACAGTCCCGGGAAAAACTGTTTTTT. Protein: CASKQSREKLFF. This sequence joins TRBV6-6 and TRBJ1-4; D uncertain. There are 12 residues in the CDR3. V lost 7 bases and J lost 8, with 11 bases in between. Germline CDR1 is MNHNY and CDR2 is SVGAGI (reference sequence).